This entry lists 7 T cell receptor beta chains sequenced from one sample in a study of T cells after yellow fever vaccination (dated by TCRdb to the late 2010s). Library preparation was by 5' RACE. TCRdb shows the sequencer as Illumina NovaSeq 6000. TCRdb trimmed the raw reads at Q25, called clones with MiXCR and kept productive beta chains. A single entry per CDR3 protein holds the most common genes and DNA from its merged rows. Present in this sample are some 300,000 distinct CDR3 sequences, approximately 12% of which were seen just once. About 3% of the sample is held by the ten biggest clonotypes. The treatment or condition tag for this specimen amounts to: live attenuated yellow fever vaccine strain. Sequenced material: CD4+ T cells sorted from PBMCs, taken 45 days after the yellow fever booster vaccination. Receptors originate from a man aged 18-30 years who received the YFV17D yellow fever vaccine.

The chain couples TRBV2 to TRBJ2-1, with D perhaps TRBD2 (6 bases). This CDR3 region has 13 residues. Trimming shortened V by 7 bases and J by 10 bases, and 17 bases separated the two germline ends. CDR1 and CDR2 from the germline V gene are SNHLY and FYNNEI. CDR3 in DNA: TGTGCCAGCAAGGGGACTGAATCATGGGAGCAGTTCTTC. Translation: CASKGTESWEQFF. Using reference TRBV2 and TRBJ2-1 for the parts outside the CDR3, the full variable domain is EPEVTQTPSHQVTQMGQEVILRCVPISNHLYFYWYRQILGQKVEFLVSFYNNEISEKSEIFDDQFSVERPDGSNFTLKIRSTKLEDSAMYFCASKGTESWEQFFGPGTRLTVL.

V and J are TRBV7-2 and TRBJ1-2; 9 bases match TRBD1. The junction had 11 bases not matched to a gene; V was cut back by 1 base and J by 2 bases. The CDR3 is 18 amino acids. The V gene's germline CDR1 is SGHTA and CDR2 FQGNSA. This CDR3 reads CASSLVTGTGRENYGYTF. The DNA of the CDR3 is TGTGCCAGCAGCTTAGTTACCGGGACAGGGCGAGAGAACTATGGCTACACCTTC.

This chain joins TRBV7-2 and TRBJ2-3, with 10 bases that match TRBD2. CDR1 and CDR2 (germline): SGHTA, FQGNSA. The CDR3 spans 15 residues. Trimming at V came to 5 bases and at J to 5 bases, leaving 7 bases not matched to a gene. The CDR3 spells CASSPATSGVDTQYF. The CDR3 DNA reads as TGTGCCAGCAGCCCCGCAACTAGCGGGGTAGATACGCAGTATTTT.

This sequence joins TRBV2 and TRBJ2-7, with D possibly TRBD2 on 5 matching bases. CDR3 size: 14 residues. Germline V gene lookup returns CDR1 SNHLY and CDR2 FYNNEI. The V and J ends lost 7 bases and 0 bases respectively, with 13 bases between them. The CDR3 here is CASKMDSSSYEQYF. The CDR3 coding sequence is TGTGCCAGCAAAATGGACTCGAGCTCCTACGAGCAGTACTTC.

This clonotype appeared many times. The CDR3 DNA reads TGTGCCAGCAGTAAATACTCTAGCGGGGGAGCCTACGAGCAGTACGTC. Translation: CASSKYSSGGAYEQYV. The gene calls are TRBV6-2 or TRBV6-3 and TRBJ2-7; 10 positions match TRBD2. Per the germline V gene, CDR1 is MNHEY and CDR2 is SVGEGT. After removal of 5 bases from V and 2 bases from J, the junction contained 9 bases not matched to a gene. The CDR3 runs to 16 residues.

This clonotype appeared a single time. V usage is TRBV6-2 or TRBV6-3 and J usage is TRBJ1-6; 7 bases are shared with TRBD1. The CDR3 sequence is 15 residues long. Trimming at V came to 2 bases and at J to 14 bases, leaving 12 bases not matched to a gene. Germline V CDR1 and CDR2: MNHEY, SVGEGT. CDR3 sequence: CASSYPRTGELSLHF. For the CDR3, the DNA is TGTGCCAGCAGTTACCCAAGGACAGGCGAATTATCCCTCCACTTT.

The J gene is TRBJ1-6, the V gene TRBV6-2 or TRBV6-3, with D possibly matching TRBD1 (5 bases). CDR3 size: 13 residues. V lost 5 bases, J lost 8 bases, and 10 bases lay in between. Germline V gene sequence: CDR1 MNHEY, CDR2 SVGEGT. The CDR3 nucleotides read TGTGCCAGCAGTGGGGCCTTGGATTCACCCCTCCACTTT. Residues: CASSGALDSPLHF.